The source of this T cell receptor (beta chain) is a study of blood T cell repertoires in COVID-19. Study at large: Collection of acute and convalescent COVID-19 samples took place in the United States, Italy and Spain.

There are 17 residues in the CDR3. Per germline, CDR1 SGHVS and CDR2 FNYEAQ. V lost 2 bases and J lost 5; bases outside the gene matches: 7. The data were produced by immunoSEQ multiplex PCR, yet TCRdb's version contains in-frame clones alone and is incomplete. Counted here are approximately 97,000 clones, 70% to 90% occurring once; the ten biggest clones make up 18%. The sample taken for sequencing was peripheral blood. The V gene is TRBV7-6, the J gene TRBJ2-3; 13 nucleotides align to TRBD2. The clonotype originates from an elderly woman with acute or convalescent COVID-19. CDR3 in amino acids: CASSLTQTSGGQDTQYF. For the CDR3, the DNA is TGTGCCAGCAGCTTAACCCAGACTAGCGGGGGGCAAGATACGCAGTATTTT. Full variable domain (rest looked up from reference TRBV7-6 and TRBJ2-3): GAGVSQSPRYKVTKRGQDVALRCDPISGHVSLYWYRQALGQGPEFLTYFNYEAQQDKSGLPNDRFSAERPEGSISTLTIQRTEQRDSAMYRCASSLTQTSGGQDTQYFGPGTRLTVL.